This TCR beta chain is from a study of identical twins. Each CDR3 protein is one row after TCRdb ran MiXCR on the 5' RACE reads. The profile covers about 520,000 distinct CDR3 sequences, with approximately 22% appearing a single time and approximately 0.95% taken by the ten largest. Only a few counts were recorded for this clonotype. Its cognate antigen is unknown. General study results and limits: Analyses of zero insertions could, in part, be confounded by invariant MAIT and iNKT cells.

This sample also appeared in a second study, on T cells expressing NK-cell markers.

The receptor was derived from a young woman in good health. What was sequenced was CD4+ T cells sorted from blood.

The CDR3 loop is CATSDPLAGDNEQFF. The CDR3 DNA reads TGTGCCACCAGTGATCCACTAGCGGGAGACAATGAGCAGTTCTTC. This sequence joins TRBV24-1 and TRBJ2-1, with 11 bases lining up with TRBD2. The CDR3 extends over 15 amino acids. V dropped 3 bases and J dropped 5; count of bases not matched to a gene: 2. Germline V lookup: CDR1 KGHDR, CDR2 SFDVKD.